This T cell receptor (beta chain) was observed in a study of blood T cell repertoires in COVID-19. V lost 0 bases and J lost 5, with 14 bases in between. Germline CDR1 is SGHRS and CDR2 is YFSETQ. CDR3 length: 15 amino acids. Per the authors' pipeline: Estimates of nucleated cell counts were drawn from the amplification of reference gene primers. Here immunoSEQ multiplex PCR was the method, and the copy in TCRdb shows in-frame clones only, minus some. The DNA gave D and trimming, while V, J and clone size come from that table. The table has 150,000 to 200,000 clones, just over 85% seen once. The sequenced sample was peripheral blood. The TCR sequence derives from a man aged 50-60 years with active or convalescent COVID-19. V and J are TRBV5-1 and TRBJ2-5; D is possibly TRBD2 (6 bases). The CDR3 sequence: CASSLASGVAETQYF. DNA of the CDR3: TGCGCCAGCAGCTTGGCTTCGGGGGTGGCCGAGACCCAGTACTTC. Together with reference TRBV5-1 and TRBJ2-5, the CDR3 gives the full variable domain: KAGVTQTPRYLIKTRGQQVTLSCSPISGHRSVSWYQQTPGQGLQFLFEYFSETQRNKGNFPGRFSGRQFSNSRSEMNVSTLELGDSALYLCASSLASGVAETQYFGPGTRLLVL.